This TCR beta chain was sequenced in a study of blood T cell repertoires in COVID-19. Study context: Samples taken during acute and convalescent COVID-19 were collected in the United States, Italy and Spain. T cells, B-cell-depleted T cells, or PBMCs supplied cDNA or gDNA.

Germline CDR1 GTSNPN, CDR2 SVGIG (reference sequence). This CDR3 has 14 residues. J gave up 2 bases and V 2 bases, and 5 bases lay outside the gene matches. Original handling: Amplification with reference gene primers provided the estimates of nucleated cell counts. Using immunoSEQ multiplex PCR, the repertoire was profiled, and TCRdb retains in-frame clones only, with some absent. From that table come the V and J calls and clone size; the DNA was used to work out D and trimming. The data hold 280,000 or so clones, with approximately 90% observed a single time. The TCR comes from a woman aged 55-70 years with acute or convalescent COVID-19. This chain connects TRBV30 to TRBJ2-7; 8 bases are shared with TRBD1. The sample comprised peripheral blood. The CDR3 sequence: CAWSQTGVTYEQYF. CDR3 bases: TGTGCCTGGAGTCAGACAGGGGTCACCTACGAGCAGTACTTC.